This T cell receptor (beta chain) was sequenced for a study of tumor-infiltrating lymphocytes in localized non-small cell lung cancer. As for the study in general: Some samples were collected after neoadjuvant chemotherapy; smokers, never-smokers and several histologies were included. Study results and limitations: Recurrence-free survival showed no association with tumor T-cell fraction. IM1 and IM2 tumors showed no difference in T-cell fraction.

With respect to this clone: Its target is not known.

The protocol was immunoSEQ multiplex PCR, while the TCRdb copy is restricted to in-frame clones and leaves out a portion. Of some 22,000 clones listed, 60% to 80% are singletons. The CDR3 is made up of 12 amino acids. Germline CDR1 reads MDHEN; CDR2 reads SYDVKM. The ends were cut back, 2 bases at V and 4 bases at J, with 6 bases in the middle. The chain links TRBV28 to TRBJ2-7, with no clear D. This sequence originates from a human donor with non-small cell lung cancer. Input material: lung tumor tissue. The DNA of the CDR3 is TGTGCCAGCAGTTTAGCCGGGTACGAGCAGTACTTC. This gives the protein CASSLAGYEQYF.